This T cell receptor (beta chain) was identified in a study of immune heterogeneity within non-small cell lung tumors. About the research overall: The tumor set comprised a handful of squamous cell carcinomas and approximately ten non-squamous carcinomas (plus 1 not otherwise specified). Findings and limits, study-wide: Different tumor locations in one patient shared dominant CDR3 beta clonotypes yet harbored unique high-frequency clones. Local tumor mutational burden, with an R of about 0.34, correlated moderately but significantly with local T-cell clonality.

Multiplex PCR amplified the TCR beta CDR3 region. Its first round ran for about 10 cycles with 32 V and 13 J primers. Each CDR3 protein gets one entry after TCRdb re-called the multiplex PCR reads with MiXCR. This sample yields over 12,000 distinct CDR3 sequences, of which 25% to 35% are seen a single time; roughly 5.2% belongs to the top ten. After removal of 4 bases from V and 1 base from J, the junction contained 4 bases not matched to a gene. Germline values: CDR1 DFQATT, CDR2 SNEGSKA (reference sequence). The CDR3 sequence is 14 residues long. At 550 to 600 ng per sample, bulk tumor genomic DNA provided the template. Several biopsies per primary tumor were taken during surgery, spaced as far apart as possible. With untreated, newly diagnosed non-small cell lung cancer, the patients went on to undergo curative surgery. For this clonotype: No antigen is known for it. With a much larger clone just one base away, this may be a read error.

V and J are TRBV20-1 and TRBJ2-3; 8 bases align to TRBD1. The sample was lung tumor tissue. This sequence was found in a man in his forties with non-small cell lung cancer. CDR3 DNA sequence: TGCAGTGCTAAGACAGGGGACTGCACAGATACGCAGTATTTT. Translation gives CSAKTGDCTDTQYF.